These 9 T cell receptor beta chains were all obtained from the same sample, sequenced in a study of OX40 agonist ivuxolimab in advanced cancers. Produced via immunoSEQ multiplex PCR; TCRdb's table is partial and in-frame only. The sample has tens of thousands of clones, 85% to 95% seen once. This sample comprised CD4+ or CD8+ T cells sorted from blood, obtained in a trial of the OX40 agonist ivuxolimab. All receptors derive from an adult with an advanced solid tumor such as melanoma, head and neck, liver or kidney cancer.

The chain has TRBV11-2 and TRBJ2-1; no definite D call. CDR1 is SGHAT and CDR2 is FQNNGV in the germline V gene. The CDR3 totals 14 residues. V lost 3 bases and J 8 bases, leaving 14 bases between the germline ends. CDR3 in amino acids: CASSFGQRTDEQFF. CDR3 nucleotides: TGTGCCAGCAGCTTTGGGCAACGAACCGATGAGCAGTTCTTC.

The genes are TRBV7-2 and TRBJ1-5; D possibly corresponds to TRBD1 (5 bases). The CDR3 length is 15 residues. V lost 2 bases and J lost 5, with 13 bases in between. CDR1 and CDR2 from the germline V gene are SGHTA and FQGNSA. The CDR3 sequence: CASSLRGRGYQPQHF. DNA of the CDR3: TGTGCCAGCAGCTTAAGGGGTAGGGGTTATCAGCCCCAGCATTTT.

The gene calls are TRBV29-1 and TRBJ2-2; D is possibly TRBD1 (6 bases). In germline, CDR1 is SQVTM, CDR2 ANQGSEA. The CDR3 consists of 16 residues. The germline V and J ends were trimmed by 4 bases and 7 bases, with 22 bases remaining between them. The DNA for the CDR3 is TGCAGCGTTGCTGGGGGAAGTCAGGGGATAAGCGGGGAGCTGTTTTTT. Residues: CSVAGGSQGISGELFF.

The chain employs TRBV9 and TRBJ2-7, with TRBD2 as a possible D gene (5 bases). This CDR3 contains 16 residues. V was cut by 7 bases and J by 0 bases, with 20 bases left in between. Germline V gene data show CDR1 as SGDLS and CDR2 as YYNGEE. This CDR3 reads CASAPRSAGSSYEQYF. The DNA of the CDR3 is TGTGCCAGCGCGCCGCGGAGTGCGGGCAGCTCCTACGAGCAGTACTTC.

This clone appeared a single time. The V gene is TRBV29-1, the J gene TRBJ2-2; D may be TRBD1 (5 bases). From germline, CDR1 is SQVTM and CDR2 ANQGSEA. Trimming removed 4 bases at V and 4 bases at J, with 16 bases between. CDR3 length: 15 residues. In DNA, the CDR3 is TGCAGCGTTGGAGAGTCAGGGCCGGTCACCGGGGAGCTGTTTTTT. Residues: CSVGESGPVTGELFF.

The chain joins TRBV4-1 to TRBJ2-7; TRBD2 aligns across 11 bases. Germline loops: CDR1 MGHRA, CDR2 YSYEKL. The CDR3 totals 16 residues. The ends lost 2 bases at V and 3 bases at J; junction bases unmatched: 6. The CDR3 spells CASSQIAGGPHYEQYF. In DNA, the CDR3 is TGCGCCAGCAGCCAAATAGCGGGAGGGCCCCACTACGAGCAGTACTTC.

The CDR3 region is CASSIAVQGMNTEAFF. Here the CDR3 DNA reads TGTGCCAGTAGTATAGCCGTACAGGGTATGAACACTGAAGCTTTCTTT. The chain is built from TRBV19 and TRBJ1-1, with D possibly matching TRBD1 (6 bases). Trimming stripped 1 base from V and 0 bases from J, with 12 bases between. CDR1 LNHDA and CDR2 SQIVND come from the germline V gene (reference sequence). The CDR3 runs to 16 residues.

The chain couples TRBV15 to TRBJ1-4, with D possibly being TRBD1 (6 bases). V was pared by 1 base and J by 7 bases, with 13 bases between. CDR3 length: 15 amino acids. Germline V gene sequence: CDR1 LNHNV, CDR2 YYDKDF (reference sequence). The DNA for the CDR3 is TGTGCCACCAGCAGAGGGGGGGCCGGGATTGAAAAACTGTTTTTT. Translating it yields CATSRGGAGIEKLFF.

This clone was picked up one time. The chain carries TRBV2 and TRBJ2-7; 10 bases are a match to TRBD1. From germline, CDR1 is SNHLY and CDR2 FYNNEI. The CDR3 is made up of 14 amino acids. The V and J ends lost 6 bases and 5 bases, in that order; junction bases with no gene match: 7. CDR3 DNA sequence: TGTGCCAGCAGACTCCGGGACAGGGGCCACGAGCAGTACTTC. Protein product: CASRLRDRGHEQYF.